These T cell receptor beta chains were read from a single sample in a study of blood T cell repertoires in COVID-19. Using immunoSEQ multiplex PCR, the repertoire was profiled, and TCRdb retains in-frame clones only, with some absent. This table has around 380,000 clones, approximately 87% appearing once. Material for sequencing was PBMCs or T cells enriched from blood (not recorded which). These receptors were taken from a man in his thirties or forties who had recovered from COVID-19. Each CDR3 is given with its conserved first and last residue. D genes are given only for firm matches. Clone size, where shown, is once, few, many, or a class for clones that have expanded.

CDR3 protein: CSAQGQNTEAFF; CDR3 DNA: TGCAGCGCCCAGGGACAGAACACTGAAGCTTTCTTT; V gene: TRBV29-1; J gene: TRBJ1-1; CDR3 length: 12; clone size: .; D gene: .
CDR3 protein: CASSPLEGSYEQYF; CDR3 DNA: TGTGCCAGCAGCCCTTTGGAGGGCTCCTACGAGCAGTACTTC; V gene: TRBV7-9; J gene: TRBJ2-7; CDR3 length: 14; clone size: few; D gene: .
CDR3 protein: CASSQLPSSGGAGDTQYF; CDR3 DNA: TGTGCCAGCAGCCAACTACCCTCTAGCGGGGGGGCAGGGGACACGCAGTATTTT; V gene: TRBV4-2; J gene: TRBJ2-3; CDR3 length: 18; clone size: .; D gene: TRBD2
CDR3 protein: CASRGGGQGVGETQYF; CDR3 DNA: TGTGCCAGCAGGGGTGGGGGACAGGGTGTTGGAGAGACCCAGTACTTC; V gene: TRBV7-9; J gene: TRBJ2-5; CDR3 length: 16; clone size: .; D gene: TRBD1
CDR3 protein: CASSSESQGAWNEQFF; CDR3 DNA: TGTGCCAGCAGCTCCGAGTCGCAGGGGGCTTGGAATGAGCAGTTCTTC; V gene: TRBV7-9; J gene: TRBJ2-1; CDR3 length: 16; clone size: .; D gene: TRBD1
CDR3 protein: CASSFPESGANVLTF; CDR3 DNA: TGTGCCAGCAGCTTCCCCGAGTCTGGGGCCAACGTCCTGACTTTC; V gene: TRBV11-2; J gene: TRBJ2-6; CDR3 length: 15; clone size: .; D gene: .
CDR3 protein: CASSTYRTGEFNQPQHF; CDR3 DNA: TGTGCCAGTAGTACTTACCGGACAGGAGAATTTAATCAGCCCCAGCATTTT; V gene: TRBV19; J gene: TRBJ1-5; CDR3 length: 17; clone size: .; D gene: TRBD1
CDR3 protein: CASSEPGGLSYEQYF; CDR3 DNA: TGTGCCAGCAGTGAACCAGGGGGCCTTTCCTATGAGCAGTACTTC; V gene: TRBV2; J gene: TRBJ2-7; CDR3 length: 15; clone size: .; D gene: TRBD1
CDR3 protein: CAISLGEGWYEQYF; CDR3 DNA: TGTGCCATCAGCCTGGGGGAGGGGTGGTACGAGCAGTACTTC; V gene: TRBV10-3; J gene: TRBJ2-7; CDR3 length: 14; clone size: .; D gene: TRBD2
CDR3 protein: CASSGATGPDTQYF; CDR3 DNA: TGTGCCAGCAGCGGAGCCACAGGGCCAGATACGCAGTATTTT; V gene: TRBV7-9; J gene: TRBJ2-3; CDR3 length: 14; clone size: .; D gene: .
CDR3 protein: CSASLGGGGTEAFF; CDR3 DNA: TGCAGCGCCAGTCTGGGGGGGGGAGGCACTGAAGCTTTCTTT; V gene: TRBV29-1; J gene: TRBJ1-1; CDR3 length: 14; clone size: .; D gene: .
CDR3 protein: CASSLPGGRGYTF; CDR3 DNA: TGTGCCAGCAGTTTGCCGGGGGGAAGAGGCTACACCTTC; V gene: TRBV27; J gene: TRBJ1-2; CDR3 length: 13; clone size: .; D gene: .
CDR3 protein: CASSAAGVYTDTQYF; CDR3 DNA: TGTGCCAGCAGCGCCGCCGGGGTCTACACAGATACGCAGTATTTT; V gene: TRBV5-5; J gene: TRBJ2-3; CDR3 length: 15; clone size: .; D gene: .
CDR3 protein: CASSPTGGRSGYTF; CDR3 DNA: TGTGCCAGCAGCCCTACAGGGGGCAGAAGTGGCTACACCTTC; V gene: TRBV6-2/TRBV6-3; J gene: TRBJ1-2; CDR3 length: 14; clone size: .; D gene: TRBD1
CDR3 protein: CASSGGDRNQPQHF; CDR3 DNA: TGTGCCAGCAGTGGGGGGGACAGGAATCAGCCCCAGCATTTT; V gene: TRBV2; J gene: TRBJ1-5; CDR3 length: 14; clone size: .; D gene: TRBD1
CDR3 protein: CASSLDPGTGELFF; CDR3 DNA: TGCGCCAGCAGCTTGGATCCCGGGACCGGGGAGCTGTTTTTT; V gene: TRBV5-1; J gene: TRBJ2-2; CDR3 length: 14; clone size: .; D gene: .
CDR3 protein: CASSLLLGNTEAFF; CDR3 DNA: TGTGCCAGCAGCCTATTGCTAGGGAACACTGAAGCTTTCTTT; V gene: TRBV3-1/TRBV3-2; J gene: TRBJ1-1; CDR3 length: 14; clone size: once; D gene: .
CDR3 protein: CASSVGGTNEKLFF; CDR3 DNA: TGTGCCAGCAGCGTCGGAGGGACTAATGAAAAACTGTTTTTT; V gene: TRBV27; J gene: TRBJ1-4; CDR3 length: 14; clone size: .; D gene: .
CDR3 protein: CASSLSEGLGKPIYF; CDR3 DNA: TGTGCCAGCAGCTTATCCGAGGGTTTGGGGAAACCCATATATTTT; V gene: TRBV7-2; J gene: TRBJ1-3; CDR3 length: 15; clone size: once; D gene: .
CDR3 protein: CASSYPGTMSLEGYTF; CDR3 DNA: TGTGCCAGCAGCTACCCCGGGACAATGTCTCTGGAGGGCTACACCTTC; V gene: TRBV5-4; J gene: TRBJ1-2; CDR3 length: 16; clone size: .; D gene: .
CDR3 protein: CASSQATGVQETQYF; CDR3 DNA: TGTGCCAGCAGCCAAGCTACCGGGGTACAAGAGACCCAGTACTTC; V gene: TRBV3-1/TRBV3-2; J gene: TRBJ2-5; CDR3 length: 15; clone size: .; D gene: .
CDR3 protein: CASSLGQGSRNSPLHF; CDR3 DNA: TGCGCCAGCAGCTTGGGGCAGGGAAGTAGGAATTCACCCCTCCACTTT; V gene: TRBV5-1; J gene: TRBJ1-6; CDR3 length: 16; clone size: .; D gene: .
CDR3 protein: CASSSLVSGGGYTF; CDR3 DNA: TGTGCCAGCAGCTCCCTTGTATCAGGGGGAGGCTACACCTTC; V gene: TRBV11-2; J gene: TRBJ1-2; CDR3 length: 14; clone size: .; D gene: TRBD1
CDR3 protein: CASSIARSYEQYF; CDR3 DNA: TGTGCCAGTAGTATTGCCAGATCCTACGAGCAGTACTTC; V gene: TRBV19; J gene: TRBJ2-7; CDR3 length: 13; clone size: .; D gene: .
CDR3 protein: CASSSPGQGKTGELFF; CDR3 DNA: TGTGCCAGCAGTTCTCCCGGGCAGGGAAAGACCGGGGAGCTGTTTTTT; V gene: TRBV25-1; J gene: TRBJ2-2; CDR3 length: 16; clone size: .; D gene: .
CDR3 protein: CASSPPGQDPWEQYF; CDR3 DNA: TGTGCCAGCTCACCACCCGGACAGGACCCCTGGGAGCAGTACTTC; V gene: TRBV18; J gene: TRBJ2-7; CDR3 length: 15; clone size: .; D gene: TRBD1
CDR3 protein: CASSAGGVITDTQYF; CDR3 DNA: TGTGCCAGCAGCGCCGGGGGGGTGATCACAGATACGCAGTATTTT; V gene: TRBV7-2; J gene: TRBJ2-3; CDR3 length: 15; clone size: .; D gene: TRBD2
CDR3 protein: CASSQVRGGSPLHF; CDR3 DNA: TGTGCCAGCAGCCAGGTTAGGGGGGGATCACCCCTCCACTTT; V gene: TRBV6-5; J gene: TRBJ1-6; CDR3 length: 14; clone size: .; D gene: .
CDR3 protein: CASSFRAMTGSGYTF; CDR3 DNA: TGTGCCAGCAGTTTCAGGGCGATGACAGGGTCCGGCTACACCTTC; V gene: TRBV28; J gene: TRBJ1-2; CDR3 length: 15; clone size: .; D gene: TRBD1
CDR3 protein: CASSIPSGGQETQYF; CDR3 DNA: TGTGCCAGTAGTATACCTAGCGGGGGCCAAGAGACCCAGTACTTC; V gene: TRBV19; J gene: TRBJ2-5; CDR3 length: 15; clone size: once; D gene: TRBD2
CDR3 protein: CASSQGRGGFYEQYF; CDR3 DNA: TGTGCCAGCAGCCAAGGGCGGGGAGGGTTCTACGAGCAGTACTTC; V gene: TRBV14; J gene: TRBJ2-7; CDR3 length: 15; clone size: .; D gene: TRBD2
CDR3 protein: CASSFRAQGSNEQFF; CDR3 DNA: TGTGCCAGCAGCTTTCGAGCACAGGGGTCCAATGAGCAGTTCTTC; V gene: TRBV11-2; J gene: TRBJ2-1; CDR3 length: 15; clone size: .; D gene: TRBD1
CDR3 protein: CASTAGQETQYF; CDR3 DNA: TGCGCCAGCACGGCAGGGCAAGAGACCCAGTACTTC; V gene: TRBV5-1; J gene: TRBJ2-5; CDR3 length: 12; clone size: .; D gene: .
CDR3 protein: CASSYDGAGANVLTF; CDR3 DNA: TGCGCCAGCAGCTACGACGGAGCTGGGGCCAACGTCCTGACTTTC; V gene: TRBV5-1; J gene: TRBJ2-6; CDR3 length: 15; clone size: .; D gene: .
CDR3 protein: CASSLTANTEAFF; CDR3 DNA: TGCGCCAGCAGCTTGACAGCCAACACTGAAGCTTTCTTT; V gene: TRBV5-1; J gene: TRBJ1-1; CDR3 length: 13; clone size: once; D gene: .
CDR3 protein: CASSPGQPQETQYF; CDR3 DNA: TGTGCCAGCAGCCCCGGACAGCCGCAAGAGACCCAGTACTTC; V gene: TRBV9; J gene: TRBJ2-5; CDR3 length: 14; clone size: .; D gene: .
CDR3 protein: CASSEAGRFESQHF; CDR3 DNA: TGTGCCAGCAGTGAGGCGGGACGCTTCGAGTCCCAGCATTTT; V gene: TRBV6-1; J gene: TRBJ1-5; CDR3 length: 14; clone size: .; D gene: .
CDR3 protein: CATEDRASYEQYF; CDR3 DNA: TGTGCCACGGAGGACAGGGCTTCCTACGAGCAGTACTTC; V gene: TRBV28; J gene: TRBJ2-7; CDR3 length: 13; clone size: .; D gene: TRBD1
CDR3 protein: CASSLTTGEYGYTF; CDR3 DNA: TGTGCCAGCAGCTTAACGACAGGGGAGTATGGCTACACCTTC; V gene: TRBV6-2/TRBV6-3; J gene: TRBJ1-2; CDR3 length: 14; clone size: once; D gene: TRBD1
CDR3 protein: CASSLVTGGNEQFF; CDR3 DNA: TGTGCCAGCAGCTTGGTTACAGGGGGCAATGAGCAGTTCTTC; V gene: TRBV5-4; J gene: TRBJ2-1; CDR3 length: 14; clone size: few; D gene: TRBD1
CDR3 protein: CASGLVPDRTDGYTF; CDR3 DNA: TGTGCTAGTGGTTTGGTCCCGGACAGGACGGATGGCTACACCTTC; V gene: TRBV12-5; J gene: TRBJ1-2; CDR3 length: 15; clone size: .; D gene: TRBD1
CDR3 protein: CASSSPRGERAKNIQYF; CDR3 DNA: TGTGCCAGCAGTTCACCTCGGGGGGAAAGAGCCAAAAACATTCAGTACTTC; V gene: TRBV6-2/TRBV6-3; J gene: TRBJ2-4; CDR3 length: 17; clone size: .; D gene: TRBD2
CDR3 protein: CASSYGQGMGSSYNSPLHF; CDR3 DNA: TGTGCCAGCAGCTACGGACAGGGCATGGGAAGCTCCTATAATTCACCCCTCCACTTT; V gene: TRBV7-9; J gene: TRBJ1-6; CDR3 length: 19; clone size: few; D gene: TRBD1
CDR3 protein: CATSREPGQLNEKLFF; CDR3 DNA: TGTGCCACCAGCAGAGAACCGGGACAGCTTAATGAAAAACTGTTTTTT; V gene: TRBV15; J gene: TRBJ1-4; CDR3 length: 16; clone size: .; D gene: TRBD1
CDR3 protein: CASSPETGTKTQYF; CDR3 DNA: TGTGCCAGCAGCCCCGAGACAGGGACAAAGACCCAGTACTTC; V gene: TRBV7-9; J gene: TRBJ2-5; CDR3 length: 14; clone size: .; D gene: TRBD1
CDR3 protein: CASSPSQGHTEAFF; CDR3 DNA: TGTGCCAGCTCACCGTCTCAGGGGCACACTGAAGCTTTCTTT; V gene: TRBV18; J gene: TRBJ1-1; CDR3 length: 14; clone size: .; D gene: .
CDR3 protein: CASSQPGTPSGAFF; CDR3 DNA: TGTGCCAGCAGCCAACCCGGGACACCCTCGGGGGCTTTCTTT; V gene: TRBV7-9; J gene: TRBJ1-1; CDR3 length: 14; clone size: .; D gene: .
CDR3 protein: CASSLDRAGNSPLHF; CDR3 DNA: TGTGCCAGCAGCTTAGACAGGGCAGGAAATTCACCCCTCCACTTT; V gene: TRBV7-8; J gene: TRBJ1-6; CDR3 length: 15; clone size: .; D gene: .
CDR3 protein: CASSFVGQGGEQFF; CDR3 DNA: TGTGCCAGCAGTTTCGTCGGACAGGGCGGTGAGCAGTTCTTC; V gene: TRBV27; J gene: TRBJ2-1; CDR3 length: 14; clone size: .; D gene: TRBD1
CDR3 protein: CASSERQGDYGYTF; CDR3 DNA: TGTGCCAGCAGTGAGCGACAGGGTGACTATGGCTACACCTTC; V gene: TRBV2; J gene: TRBJ1-2; CDR3 length: 14; clone size: .; D gene: TRBD1
CDR3 protein: CASSQDGQVTYEQYF; CDR3 DNA: TGCGCCAGCAGCCAAGATGGTCAGGTGACCTACGAGCAGTACTTC; V gene: TRBV4-1; J gene: TRBJ2-7; CDR3 length: 15; clone size: .; D gene: .
CDR3 protein: CASSSRSTGAQGGGELFF; CDR3 DNA: TGTGCCAGCAGCTCAAGATCCACAGGGGCCCAGGGAGGCGGGGAGCTGTTTTTT; V gene: TRBV7-9; J gene: TRBJ2-2; CDR3 length: 18; clone size: .; D gene: .
CDR3 protein: CASSLPGSVGTEAFF; CDR3 DNA: TGTGCCAGCAGCTTACCAGGGTCGGTAGGCACTGAAGCTTTCTTT; V gene: TRBV5-6; J gene: TRBJ1-1; CDR3 length: 15; clone size: .; D gene: .
CDR3 protein: CASKGTGEVADTQYF; CDR3 DNA: TGCGCCAGCAAAGGGACAGGGGAGGTAGCAGATACGCAGTATTTT; V gene: TRBV4-1; J gene: TRBJ2-3; CDR3 length: 15; clone size: .; D gene: TRBD1
CDR3 protein: CSVVPGQGITTEAFF; CDR3 DNA: TGCAGCGTTGTGCCGGGACAGGGGATAACCACTGAAGCTTTCTTT; V gene: TRBV29-1; J gene: TRBJ1-1; CDR3 length: 15; clone size: .; D gene: TRBD1
CDR3 protein: CASRRGDTEAFF; CDR3 DNA: TGTGCCAGCAGACGGGGGGACACTGAAGCTTTCTTT; V gene: TRBV12-3/TRBV12-4; J gene: TRBJ1-1; CDR3 length: 12; clone size: .; D gene: .
CDR3 protein: CASSELGVEFF; CDR3 DNA: TGTGCCAGCAGTGAACTCGGGGTTGAGTTCTTC; V gene: TRBV6-1; J gene: TRBJ2-1; CDR3 length: 11; clone size: few; D gene: .
CDR3 protein: CASSRTGNNEQFF; CDR3 DNA: TGTGCCAGCAGTCGGACAGGAAACAATGAGCAGTTCTTC; V gene: TRBV6-5; J gene: TRBJ2-1; CDR3 length: 13; clone size: .; D gene: TRBD1
CDR3 protein: CASSPDRVWTEAFF; CDR3 DNA: TGTGCCAGCAGCCCAGACAGGGTGTGGACTGAAGCTTTCTTT; V gene: TRBV7-9; J gene: TRBJ1-1; CDR3 length: 14; clone size: few; D gene: TRBD1
CDR3 protein: CAISGTDREETQYF; CDR3 DNA: TGTGCCATCAGTGGGACCGACAGGGAAGAGACCCAGTACTTC; V gene: TRBV10-3; J gene: TRBJ2-5; CDR3 length: 14; clone size: .; D gene: TRBD1